The rows below give T cell receptor beta chains drawn from one sample of a study of blood T cells in healthy people across ages. TCRdb analysed the 5' RACE reads with MiXCR anew, one entry per CDR3 protein. The table records hundreds of thousands of distinct CDR3 sequences, less than 45% of them present only once. The sequencing input was blood. Receptors originate from an elderly man in good health. The CDR3 runs from the conserved cysteine through the conserved F or W. The order of the fields is clone size, V gene, D gene, J gene, CDR3 DNA, CDR3 protein. A D gene is named only where the DNA matches it firmly. Clone sizes are given selectively: once, few, many, or a class where the clone is expanded.

>-|TRBV27|-|TRBJ2-6
TGTGCCAGCAGGGCCGGGACACGCACTGGGGCCAACGTCCTGACTTTC
CASRAGTRTGANVLTF
>many|TRBV25-1|TRBD1|TRBJ1-5
TGTGCCAGCGAAAGGGTTACAGGGGGCAACAATCAGCCCCAGCATTTT
CASERVTGGNNQPQHF
>many|TRBV4-2|TRBD2|TRBJ2-7
TGTGCCAGCAGCCTTAGACTAGCGGAACAGATGCCCGAGCAGTACTTC
CASSLRLAEQMPEQYF
>few|TRBV7-2|-|TRBJ2-5
TGTGCCAGCAGTGTAAACCGGGCCTTAAGTAGGGAGACCCAGTACTTC
CASSVNRALSRETQYF
>many|TRBV9|-|TRBJ2-3
TGTGCCAGCAGCGTCCGTGGGGACGGCACAGATACGCAGTATTTT
CASSVRGDGTDTQYF
>-|TRBV20-1|-|TRBJ1-2
TGCAGTGCCCCGGCAGGGATTATCTATGGCTACACCTTC
CSAPAGIIYGYTF
>-|TRBV28|-|TRBJ2-1
TGTGCCAGCAGTATCGGACAGTCCTACAATGAGCAGTTCTTC
CASSIGQSYNEQFF
>few|TRBV20-1|-|TRBJ1-4
TGCAGTGCTAGAGATACACGGAACTTTAATGAAAAACTGTTTTTT
CSARDTRNFNEKLFF
>few|TRBV24-1|TRBD1|TRBJ2-3
TGTGCCACCAGTGCCCGGGACAGGGGAGCAGATACGCAGTATTTT
CATSARDRGADTQYF
>few|TRBV12-3/TRBV12-4|TRBD2|TRBJ2-1
TGTGCCAGCAGTCCGAGGACTAGCGGGGATAATGAGCAGTTCTTC
CASSPRTSGDNEQFF
>-|TRBV15|TRBD1|TRBJ2-2
TGTGCCACCGGGACAGGTAACACCGGGGAGCTGTTTTTT
CATGTGNTGELFF
>-|TRBV10-3|TRBD1|TRBJ1-5
TGTGCCATCAGTGAGGCAGGGGGCAGGGGCAATCAGCCCCAGCATTTT
CAISEAGGRGNQPQHF
>few|TRBV7-2|-|TRBJ2-7
TGTGCCAGCAGCTTACCGAGTCACTACGAGCAGTACTTC
CASSLPSHYEQYF
>-|TRBV29-1|TRBD2|TRBJ2-1
TGCAGCGTTGTATTGGCTAGCGGGGGGGCCAGGAATGAGCAGTTCTTC
CSVVLASGGARNEQFF
>-|TRBV18|TRBD1|TRBJ2-7
TGTGCCAGCTCATCCAATTCACGGACAGGGGGCTACGAGCAGTACTTC
CASSSNSRTGGYEQYF
>many|TRBV11-2|TRBD2|TRBJ2-3
TGTGCCAGCAGTTTAGCGGGGGGGCGAGATACGCAGTATTTT
CASSLAGGRDTQYF
>-|TRBV5-1|TRBD2|TRBJ2-3
TGCGCCAGCAGCGGTCAGGCGGGGGGGCCCCAAGATACGCAGTATTTT
CASSGQAGGPQDTQYF
>-|TRBV7-3|TRBD2|TRBJ2-3
TGTGCCAGCAGCTTACTAGCGGAGCCATTCACTTATACGCAGTATTTT
CASSLLAEPFTYTQYF
>-|TRBV14|-|TRBJ2-7
TGTGCCAGCAGCCACTCGACTACCTACGAGCAGTACTTC
CASSHSTTYEQYF
>many|TRBV10-3|-|TRBJ2-5
TGTGCCATCAGTGACCACCGGACAGAGAAAGAGACCCAGTACTTC
CAISDHRTEKETQYF
>-|TRBV5-6|-|TRBJ2-5
TGTGCCAGCAGCTTGATACGGGAAGAGACCCAGTACTTC
CASSLIREETQYF
>-|TRBV28|TRBD1|TRBJ2-7
TGTGCCAGCAGTGGTGGGGACAGGAGCTCCTACGAGCAGTACTTC
CASSGGDRSSYEQYF